This TCR beta chain derives from a study of T cells after yellow fever vaccination. Overall study findings and caveats: Weaker overall was a secondary response that nonetheless peaked faster, on day 5 versus 15. Among primary-vaccination clones, most reappeared after the booster, at roughly 96% for CD4 and 85% to 90% for CD8. Some clonotypes, a small share, were shared between CD4 and CD8 compartments.

Germline V gene lookup returns CDR1 SGHVS and CDR2 FNYEAQ. CDR3 length: 15 residues. Trimming left V 1 base short and J 6 bases short, with 13 bases between. The authors made TCR cDNA by 5'RACE template switching, adding a universal primer site and UMIs. TCRdb redid the calling of the 5' RACE reads with MiXCR, one entry per CDR3 protein. The sample includes 310,000 or so distinct CDR3 sequences, 3.6% of them seen just once. As concerns this clonotype: The antigen is undetermined.

This receptor was identified in a man aged 18-30 years who received the YFV17D yellow fever vaccine. The material sequenced was PBMCs, taken on the day of the yellow fever booster vaccination. The chain links TRBV7-6 to TRBJ2-1; a possible D gene is TRBD2 (6 bases). The CDR3 reads CASSLVPGGVNEQFF. The CDR3 DNA reads as TGTGCCAGCAGCTTAGTACCGGGCGGGGTCAATGAGCAGTTCTTC.